The 8 T cell receptor beta chains below all came from one sample that was sequenced in a study of CD8 T cells in ankylosing spondylitis. Each CDR3 protein gets one entry after TCRdb re-called the 5' RACE reads with MiXCR. The table lists about 90,000 distinct CDR3 sequences, roughly 27% of them singletons, with 45% to 65% in the top ten. Source material: blood, either unsorted or a sorted T cell fraction (not recorded which). These receptors were collected from a male donor with ankylosing spondylitis or in good health (not recorded which).

This clonotype was found a few times. The V call is TRBV5-1, the J call TRBJ2-5, with D unclear. The CDR3 runs to 13 residues. CDR1 and CDR2 from the germline V gene are SGHRS and YFSETQ. The V end was cut by 5 bases, the J end by 3 bases, with 11 bases between. The CDR3 here is CASSRTRKETQYF. CDR3 sequence (DNA): TGCGCCAGCAGTAGGACGCGTAAAGAGACCCAGTACTTC.

This clonotype came up a few times. This rearrangement joins TRBV11-2 to TRBJ1-1, with TRBD1 matching over 7 bases. The CDR3 spans 14 residues. Germline V gives CDR1 SGHAT, CDR2 FQNNGV. Germline trimming cut 5 bases from V and 4 bases from J; bases unmatched to any gene: 7. In DNA form, the CDR3 reads TGTGCCAGCAGCAAAACAGGGGATGGCACTGAAGCTTTCTTT. Protein product: CASSKTGDGTEAFF.

The rearrangement uses TRBV7-9 and TRBJ2-7; D possibly corresponds to TRBD1 (5 bases). This CDR3 is 14 amino acids long. Trimming took 4 bases from V and 3 from J, leaving 13 bases between them. Looked up from germline, CDR1 is SEHNR and CDR2 is FQNEAQ (reference sequence). The CDR3 protein is CASSSGGQGYEQYF. The CDR3 DNA follows: TGTGCCAGCAGCTCTGGCGGACAAGGCTACGAGCAGTACTTC.

This clonotype was seen at least ten times. This chain uses TRBV7-2 with TRBJ2-3; D ambiguous. The CDR3 has 13 amino acids. CDR1 and CDR2 from the germline V gene are SGHTA and FQGNSA. Deletions cut 1 base from V and 5 bases from J, with 7 bases between. Here the CDR3 reads CASSLGLEDTQYF. The DNA of the CDR3 is TGTGCCAGCAGCTTAGGCCTGGAAGATACGCAGTATTTT.

The chain has TRBV7-9 and TRBJ1-1; tentatively, D is TRBD1 (5 bases). Germline loops: CDR1 SEHNR, CDR2 FQNEAQ (reference sequence). This CDR3 has 12 residues. V was pared by 4 bases and J by 7 bases, with 10 bases between. The CDR3 is CASSSGDFEAFF. The CDR3 coding sequence is TGTGCCAGCAGCTCGGGGGACTTTGAAGCTTTCTTT. The full variable domain, its missing parts supplied by reference TRBV7-9 and TRBJ1-1, is DTGVSQNPRHKITKRGQNVTFRCDPISEHNRLYWYRQTLGQGPEFLTYFQNEAQLEKSRLLSDRFSAERPKGSFSTLEIQRTEQGDSAMYLCASSSGDFEAFFGQGTRLTVV.

The rearrangement links TRBV7-9 to TRBJ2-5; no clear D. The CDR3 length is 16 residues. Per germline, CDR1 SEHNR and CDR2 FQNEAQ (reference sequence). V lost 3 bases to trimming and J lost 3 bases, with 17 bases between them. CDR3: CASSFQGGRKKETQYF. The DNA for the CDR3 is TGTGCCAGCAGCTTCCAAGGCGGACGGAAGAAAGAGACCCAGTACTTC.

In its sample, this clonotype was seen a few times. The gene calls are TRBV20-1 and TRBJ2-3; D perhaps matches TRBD2 (5 bases). This CDR3 has 15 residues. Germline V gives CDR1 DFQATT, CDR2 SNEGSKA (reference sequence). V dropped 3 bases and J dropped 0 bases, with 13 bases sitting between them. Here the CDR3 reads CSARNARTSTDTQYF. DNA for the CDR3: TGCAGTGCTAGGAATGCCCGGACTAGCACAGATACGCAGTATTTT.

The sample holds a few counts of this clonotype. The chain joins TRBV20-1 to TRBJ2-1, with D hard to call. The CDR3 is 11 residues long. V gave up 6 bases and J gave up 15 bases, with 18 bases separating them. The germline gives CDR1 DFQATT, CDR2 SNEGSKA (reference sequence). The CDR3 sequence is CSASREAVPFF. CDR3 DNA: TGCAGTGCCTCCCGAGAGGCCGTGCCGTTCTTC.